This T cell receptor beta chain is from a study of T cells in Graves' hyperthyroidism and ophthalmopathy. Absence of ophthalmopathy progression within 18 months defined stable Graves' hyperthyroidism. Together with thyroid ultrasound, orbital computed tomography, serum thyroxine and TRAb, clinical symptoms were used for diagnoses. Source material for PBMCs was around 10 ml fresh peripheral blood. CDR1 is LGHDT, CDR2 YNNKEL, per germline (reference sequence). This CDR3 is 16 amino acids long. The source material, RNA transcripts, was used to amplify TCR beta CDR3 regions. The HTBI set primed first-round TCR CDR3 RT-PCR. TCRdb redid the calling of the multiplex PCR reads with MiXCR, one entry per CDR3 protein. The sample lists about 400,000 distinct CDR3 sequences, about 16% occurring once. Study-wide results and caveats: By a 13 V-J model, ophthalmopathy was set apart from stable hyperthyroidism.

In regard to this clonotype: Its matching antigen is unknown. This may arise from a read error, as a much more abundant clone is one base away.

The chain is built from TRBV3-1 and TRBJ1-1; D is uncertain. The clonotype originates from a woman in her 30s with Graves' hyperthyroidism. The sequencing sample was made of blood. The CDR3 DNA follows: TGTGCCAGCAGCCACGGGAGGACGGGGTTCGTCACTGAAGCTCTCTTT. Translation: CASSHGRTGFVTEALF.